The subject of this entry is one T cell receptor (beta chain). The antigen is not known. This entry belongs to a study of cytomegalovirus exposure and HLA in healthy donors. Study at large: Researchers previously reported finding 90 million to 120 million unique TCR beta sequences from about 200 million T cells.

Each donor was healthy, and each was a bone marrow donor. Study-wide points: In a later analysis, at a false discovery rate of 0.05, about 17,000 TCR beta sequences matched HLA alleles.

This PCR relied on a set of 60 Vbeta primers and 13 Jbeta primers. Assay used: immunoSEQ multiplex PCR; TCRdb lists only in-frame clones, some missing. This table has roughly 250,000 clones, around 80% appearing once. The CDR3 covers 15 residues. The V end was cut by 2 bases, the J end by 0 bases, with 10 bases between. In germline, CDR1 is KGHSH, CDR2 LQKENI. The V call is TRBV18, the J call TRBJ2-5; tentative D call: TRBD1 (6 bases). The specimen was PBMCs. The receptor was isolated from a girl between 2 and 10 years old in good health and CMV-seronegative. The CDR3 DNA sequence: TGTGCCAGCTCACCAGGGACACTGTACCAAGAGACCCAGTACTTC. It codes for CASSPGTLYQETQYF.